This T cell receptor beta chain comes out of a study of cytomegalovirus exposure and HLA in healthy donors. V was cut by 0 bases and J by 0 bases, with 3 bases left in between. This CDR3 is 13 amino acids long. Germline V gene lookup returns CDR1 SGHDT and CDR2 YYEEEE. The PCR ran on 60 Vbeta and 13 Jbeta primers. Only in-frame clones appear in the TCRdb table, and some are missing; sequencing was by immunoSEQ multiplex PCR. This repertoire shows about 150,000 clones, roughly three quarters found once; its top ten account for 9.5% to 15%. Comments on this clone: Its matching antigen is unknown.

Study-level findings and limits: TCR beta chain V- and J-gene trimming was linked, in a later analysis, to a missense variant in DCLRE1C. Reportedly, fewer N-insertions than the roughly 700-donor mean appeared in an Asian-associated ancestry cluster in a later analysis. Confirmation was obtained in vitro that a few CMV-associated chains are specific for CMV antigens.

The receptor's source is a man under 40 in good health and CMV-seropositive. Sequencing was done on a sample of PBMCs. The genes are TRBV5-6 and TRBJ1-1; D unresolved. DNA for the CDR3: TGTGCCAGCAGCTTGGAGCTGAACACTGAAGCTTTCTTT. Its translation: CASSLELNTEAFF.